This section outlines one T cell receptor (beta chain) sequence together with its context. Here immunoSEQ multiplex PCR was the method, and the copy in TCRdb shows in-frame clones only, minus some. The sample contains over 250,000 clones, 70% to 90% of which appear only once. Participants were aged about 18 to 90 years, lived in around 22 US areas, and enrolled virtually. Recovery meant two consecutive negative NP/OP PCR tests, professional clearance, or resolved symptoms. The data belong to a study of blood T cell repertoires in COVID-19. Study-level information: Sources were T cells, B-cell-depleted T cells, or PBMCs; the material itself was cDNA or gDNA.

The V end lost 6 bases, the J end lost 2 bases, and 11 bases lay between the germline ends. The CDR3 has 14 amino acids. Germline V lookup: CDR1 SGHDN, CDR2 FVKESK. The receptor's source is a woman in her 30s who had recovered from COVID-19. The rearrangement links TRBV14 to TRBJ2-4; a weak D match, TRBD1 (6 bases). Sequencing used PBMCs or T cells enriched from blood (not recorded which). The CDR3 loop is CASSPRGSKNIQYF. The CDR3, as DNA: TGTGCCAGCAGTCCTAGGGGGTCCAAAAACATTCAGTACTTC.